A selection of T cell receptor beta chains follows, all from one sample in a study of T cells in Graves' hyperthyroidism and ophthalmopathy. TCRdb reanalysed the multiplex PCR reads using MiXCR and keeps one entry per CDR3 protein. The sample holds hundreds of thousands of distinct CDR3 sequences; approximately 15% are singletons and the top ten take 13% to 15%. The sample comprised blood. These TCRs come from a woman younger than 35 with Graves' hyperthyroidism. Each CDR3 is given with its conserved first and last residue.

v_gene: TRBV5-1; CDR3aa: CASSPRVADTDTQYF
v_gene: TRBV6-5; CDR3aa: CASSYSNSGTEGNTIYF
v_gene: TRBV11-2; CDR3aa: CASSFGILGEVNQPQHF
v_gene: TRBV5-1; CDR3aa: CASSLSGTGYDGYTF
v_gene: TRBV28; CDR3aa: CASSADRSADTQYF
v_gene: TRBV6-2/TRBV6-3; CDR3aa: CASGTANTEAFF
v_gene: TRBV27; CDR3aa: CASSLRPTATQYF
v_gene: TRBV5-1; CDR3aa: CASSLGLRGRGTDTQYF
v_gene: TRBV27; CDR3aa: CASSLSTGTFSYEQYF
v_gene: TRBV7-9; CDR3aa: CASSLSGTTNEQFF
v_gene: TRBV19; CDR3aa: CASRRGTEAFF
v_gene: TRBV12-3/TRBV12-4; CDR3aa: CASSSTGGPLPLGPSNYGYTF
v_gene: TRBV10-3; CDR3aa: CAISEFGQGFGNTIYF
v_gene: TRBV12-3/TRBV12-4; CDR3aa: CASSYGQGFGYTF
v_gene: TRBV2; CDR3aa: CARDRAQQFF
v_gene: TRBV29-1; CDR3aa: CSGALQGGDTEAFF
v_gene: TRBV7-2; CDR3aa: CASSSQAGAARTSADTQYF
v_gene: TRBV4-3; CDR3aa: CASSRFRGNEQFF
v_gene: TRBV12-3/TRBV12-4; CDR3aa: CASTKRPYEQYF
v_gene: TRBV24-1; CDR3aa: CATSDQGKNQPQHF
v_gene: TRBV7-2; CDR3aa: CASGRQGVGEQYF
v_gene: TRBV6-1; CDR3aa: CASSEAFPAGSVYNEQFF
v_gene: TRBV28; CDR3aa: CASRGVGGTPYEQYF
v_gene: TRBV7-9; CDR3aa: CASSQGGAADGYTF
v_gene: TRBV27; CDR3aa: CASGYGNTIYF
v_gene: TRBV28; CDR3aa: CASRRPRTRGTDTQYF
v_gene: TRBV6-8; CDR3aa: CVRKTGTEERVSYEQYF
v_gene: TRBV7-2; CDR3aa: CASSPDRTGRSGNTIYF
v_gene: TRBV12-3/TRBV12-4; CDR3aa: CASSSQRAGRGRAYEQYF
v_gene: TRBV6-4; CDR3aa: CASSAGAYNEQFF
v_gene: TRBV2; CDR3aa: CASRQSTGANTEAFF
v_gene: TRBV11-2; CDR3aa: CASSPQPGYEQYF
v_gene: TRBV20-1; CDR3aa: CSAFTSGDTQYF
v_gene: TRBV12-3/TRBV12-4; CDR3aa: CASSHTIPEAFF
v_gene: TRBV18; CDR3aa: CASSPPPFSGNTIYF
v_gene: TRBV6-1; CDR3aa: CACSDWNEQFF
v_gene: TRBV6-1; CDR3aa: CASSSAEVASYGYTF
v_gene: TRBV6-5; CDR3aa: CASSYSGQSNTEAFF
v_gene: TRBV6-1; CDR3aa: CASRRGATEAFF
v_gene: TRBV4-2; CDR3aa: CASSRRGPVPSSYNEQFF
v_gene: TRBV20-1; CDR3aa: CSASGDLRAFF
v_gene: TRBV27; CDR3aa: CASSFGRSGRAHEQYF
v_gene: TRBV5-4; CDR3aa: CASMGRGEQYF
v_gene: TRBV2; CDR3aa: CASSVLTGNNQPQHF
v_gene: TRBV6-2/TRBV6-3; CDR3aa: CASSYDPGINSPLHF
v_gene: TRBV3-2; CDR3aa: CASRLDTSEAFF
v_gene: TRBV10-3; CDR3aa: CAISESGRVAGEKEETQYF
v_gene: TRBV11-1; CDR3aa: CASSLGDAGNTEAFF
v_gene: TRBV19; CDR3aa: CASRAAGTGELFF